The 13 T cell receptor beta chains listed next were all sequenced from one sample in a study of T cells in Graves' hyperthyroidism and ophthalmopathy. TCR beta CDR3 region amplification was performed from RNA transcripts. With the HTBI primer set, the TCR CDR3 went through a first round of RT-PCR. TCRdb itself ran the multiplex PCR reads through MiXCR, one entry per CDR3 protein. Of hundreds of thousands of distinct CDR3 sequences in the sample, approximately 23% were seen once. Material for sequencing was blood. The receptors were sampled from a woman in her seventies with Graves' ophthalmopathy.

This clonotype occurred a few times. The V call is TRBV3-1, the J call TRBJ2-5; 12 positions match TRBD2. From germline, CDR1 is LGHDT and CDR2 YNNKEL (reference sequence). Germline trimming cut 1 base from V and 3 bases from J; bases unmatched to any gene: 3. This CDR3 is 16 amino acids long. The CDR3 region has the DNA TGTGCCAGCAGCCAAGCTAGCGGGAGGGCCAAAGAGACCCAGTACTTC. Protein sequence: CASSQASGRAKETQYF.

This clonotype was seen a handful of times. The CDR3 here is CASSPPGQGFSEQYF. CDR3 coding DNA: TGTGCCAGCAGCCCCCCGGGACAGGGCTTCTCCGAGCAGTACTTC. V usage is TRBV5-4 and J usage is TRBJ2-7, with 9 nucleotides matching TRBD1. Germline V gene lookup returns CDR1 SGHNT and CDR2 YYREEE (reference sequence). This CDR3 has 15 amino acids. Trimming at V came to 4 bases and at J to 6 bases, leaving 11 bases not matched to a gene.

The CDR3 bases are TGCAGTGCCAGGGGGTGGGTCAATATGCCCCAGCATTTT. Protein: CSARGWVNMPQHF. The J gene is TRBJ1-5, the V gene TRBV20-1; 7 nucleotides match TRBD1. The CDR3 runs 13 residues. Germline CDR1 DFQATT, CDR2 SNEGSKA (reference sequence). Trimming at V came to 6 bases and at J to 9 bases, leaving 11 bases not matched to a gene.

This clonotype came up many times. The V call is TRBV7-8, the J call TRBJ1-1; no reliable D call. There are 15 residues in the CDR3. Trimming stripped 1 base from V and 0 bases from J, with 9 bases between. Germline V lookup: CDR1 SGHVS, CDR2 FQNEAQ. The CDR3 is CASSLGRVMNTEAFF. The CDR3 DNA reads TGTGCCAGCAGCTTAGGTCGAGTTATGAACACTGAAGCTTTCTTT.

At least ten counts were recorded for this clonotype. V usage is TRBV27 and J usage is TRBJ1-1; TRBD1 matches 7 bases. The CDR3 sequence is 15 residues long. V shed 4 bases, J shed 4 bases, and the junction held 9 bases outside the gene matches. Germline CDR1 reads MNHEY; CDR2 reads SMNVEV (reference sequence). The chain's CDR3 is CASSSARGGGTEAFF. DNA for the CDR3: TGTGCCAGCAGTTCGGCCAGGGGGGGGGGCACTGAAGCTTTCTTT.

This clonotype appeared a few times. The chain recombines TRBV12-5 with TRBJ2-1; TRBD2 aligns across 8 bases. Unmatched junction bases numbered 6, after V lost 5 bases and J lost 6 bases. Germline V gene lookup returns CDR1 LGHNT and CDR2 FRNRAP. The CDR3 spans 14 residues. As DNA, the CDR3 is TGTGCTAGTGGTGACAGACTAGCGCCCAATGAGCAGTTCTTC. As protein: CASGDRLAPNEQFF.

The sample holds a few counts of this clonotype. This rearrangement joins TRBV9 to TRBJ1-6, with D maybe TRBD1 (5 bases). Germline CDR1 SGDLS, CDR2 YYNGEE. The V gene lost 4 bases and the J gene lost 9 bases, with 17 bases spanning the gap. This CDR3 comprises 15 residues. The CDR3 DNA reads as TGTGCCAGCAGCCCCGGGGCCGGAGAGACTTCACCCCTCCACTTT. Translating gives CASSPGAGETSPLHF.

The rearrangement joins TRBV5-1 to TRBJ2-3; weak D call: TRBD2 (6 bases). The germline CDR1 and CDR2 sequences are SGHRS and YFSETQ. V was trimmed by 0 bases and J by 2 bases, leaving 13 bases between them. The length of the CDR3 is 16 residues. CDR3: CASSLADGSPTDTQYF. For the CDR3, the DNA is TGCGCCAGCAGCTTGGCCGACGGGAGTCCCACAGATACGCAGTATTTT.

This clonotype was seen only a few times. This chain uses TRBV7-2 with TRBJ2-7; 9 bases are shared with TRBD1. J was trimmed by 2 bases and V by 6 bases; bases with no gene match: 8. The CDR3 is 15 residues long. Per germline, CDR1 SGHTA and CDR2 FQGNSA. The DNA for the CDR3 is TGTGCCAGCAGACGCGGACAGGGGAGGACCTACGAGCAGTACTTC. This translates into CASRRGQGRTYEQYF. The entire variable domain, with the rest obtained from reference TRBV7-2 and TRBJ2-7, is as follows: GAGVSQSPSNKVTEKGKDVELRCDPISGHTALYWYRQSLGQGLEFLIYFQGNSAPDKSGLPSDRFSAERTGGSVSTLTIQRTQQEDSAVYLCASRRGQGRTYEQYFGPGTRLTVT.

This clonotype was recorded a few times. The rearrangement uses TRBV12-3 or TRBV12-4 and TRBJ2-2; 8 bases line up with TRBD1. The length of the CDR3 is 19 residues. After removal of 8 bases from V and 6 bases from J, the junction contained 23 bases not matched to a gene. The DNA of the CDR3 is TGTGCCAGCGGGACGGGAACCTTGGGGGCCGCGACAGGGGCCGGGGAGCTGTTTTTT. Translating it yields CASGTGTLGAATGAGELFF.

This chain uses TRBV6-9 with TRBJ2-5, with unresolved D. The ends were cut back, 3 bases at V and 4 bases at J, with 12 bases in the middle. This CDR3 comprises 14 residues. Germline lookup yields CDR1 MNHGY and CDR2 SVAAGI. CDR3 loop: CASSYSKFGETQYF. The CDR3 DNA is TGTGCCAGCAGTTACTCGAAGTTCGGAGAGACCCAGTACTTC.

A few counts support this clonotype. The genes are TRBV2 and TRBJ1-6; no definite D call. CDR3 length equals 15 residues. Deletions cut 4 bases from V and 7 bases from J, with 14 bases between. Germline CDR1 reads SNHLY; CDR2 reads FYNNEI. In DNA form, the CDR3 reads TGTGCCAGCAGTGTGGGTTCGTCCACGAATTCACCCCTCCACTTT. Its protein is CASSVGSSTNSPLHF.

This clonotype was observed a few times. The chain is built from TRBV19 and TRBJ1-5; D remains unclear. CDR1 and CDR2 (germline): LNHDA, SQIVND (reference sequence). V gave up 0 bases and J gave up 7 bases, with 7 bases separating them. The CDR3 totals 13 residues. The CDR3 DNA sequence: TGTGCCAGTAGTATAGAAGACGGACAGCCCCAGCATTTT. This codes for CASSIEDGQPQHF.